The clone carrying this TCR beta chain came up many times. This entry belongs to a study of T cells in Graves' hyperthyroidism and ophthalmopathy. TCR beta CDR3 regions were amplified from RNA. HTBI primers were employed in a first-round RT-PCR of the TCR CDR3. TCRdb ran MiXCR on the multiplex PCR reads and lists one entry per CDR3 protein. The sample lists about 360,000 distinct CDR3 sequences, approximately 15% occurring once. The CDR3 has 16 residues. Per germline, CDR1 LGHNT and CDR2 FRNRAP. V gave up 5 bases and J gave up 0 bases, with 16 bases separating them. Sequencing used blood. The TCR sequence derives from a man aged 25 to 45 with Graves' hyperthyroidism that later progressed to Graves' ophthalmopathy. J is TRBJ1-1 and V is TRBV12-5, with D possibly being TRBD1 (5 bases). CDR3 DNA sequence: TGTGCTAGTGGTGCTGAACTCAGGGCCTTGAACACTGAAGCTTTCTTT. Encoded protein: CASGAELRALNTEAFF.